The entry below gives a single TCR beta chain sequence along with its context. Its specificity is unknown. V lost 1 base and J lost 9; bases outside the gene matches: 4. The CDR3 runs 15 residues. In germline, CDR1 is SGHTA, CDR2 FQGNSA. The data were obtained in a study of T-cell memory formation after mild COVID-19. Study-wide context: Clustering of TCRs was largely donor specific. General observations from the study: Contracting CD4+ clones lay largely in CM and EM, with CD8+ ones residing in EMRA.

TCRdb recomputed calls from the 5' RACE reads with MiXCR, one row per CDR3 protein. The sample has hundreds of thousands of distinct CDR3 sequences; more than 15% are singletons. This chain uses TRBV7-2 with TRBJ2-1, with 12 positions matching TRBD2. Sequenced: PBMCs or a T cell subset sorted from them (not recorded which). The clonotype originates from a man aged 18 to 35 who had mild COVID-19 (a few samples of this study predate the infection). Cell type and time point are not known. The CDR3 region is CASSLDLAGGLEQFF. Written as DNA, the CDR3 is TGTGCCAGCAGCTTAGATCTAGCGGGGGGGCTTGAGCAGTTCTTC.